This T cell receptor (delta chain) was sequenced in a study of in vitro expanded adult blood gammadelta T cells (dated by TCRdb to about 2020). For the study in its entirety: Sort purity ranged from almost 95% to 100% Vgamma9Vdelta2 cells among T cells. The study compared the TCR repertoire of Vgamma9Vdelta2 T cells expanded in vitro with a mistletoe-extract drug against those expanded with HMBPP or zoledronate. Cells from each donor were stimulated separately with HMBPP, zoledronate or AbnobaViscum P, and TRG and TRD CDR3 repertoires were sequenced for every condition. A few subjects were included in the TCR repertoire analysis. Broad study findings and their caveats: The TRDV2 repertoire shared between treatments was private to each donor, and multidimensional scaling clustered TRD repertoires by subject rather than stimulant. CDR3 length, diversity and J usage of AbnobaViscum P-expanded Vgamma9Vdelta2 repertoires were found to be similar to those of HMBPP- and zoledronate-expanded repertoires, which suggested a polyclonal response. Every repertoire came from in vitro expanded cultures of healthy donor cells rather than from mistletoe-treated patients. Top TRGV9 CDR3 clonotypes were largely public, being shared across donors and across all three stimulation conditions.

The library was obtained by 5' RACE. RNA was extracted from 8,000 to 10,000 sorted cells per sample using the RNeasy Micro Kit. To build the libraries, template-switch reverse transcription was performed and then the CDR3gamma and CDR3delta regions were amplified by PCR. The amplicons were sequenced on an Illumina MiSeq with the V2 300 kit, which gave 150 bp paired-end reads. Under the source paper's analysis protocol: FastQC version 0.11.8 was used to check read quality. Using MiXCR version 3.0.3, reads were aligned to GenBank TRG or TRD reference genes to build the CDR3 sequences. Apart from TRDD assembly using 3 rather than 5 consecutive nucleotides, MiXCR was run with default parameters. VDJtools version 1.2.1 with default settings was used for repertoire analyses, including normalized Shannon-Wiener diversity, clonotype tracking and multidimensional scaling. Out-of-frame CDR3 sequences and those containing stop codons were excluded from analysis. TCRdb recomputed clones from the public reads with CATT; identical DNA rows were then combined. The V and J calls shown here were made by TCRdb, not taken from the authors' results. This sample gives roughly 420 delta-chain clones in total; 25% to 35% of them show up just once. The top ten hold around 60% of the sample.

The treatment or condition label of this sample denotes: microbial phosphoantigen (E)-4-hydroxy-3-methyl-but-2-enyl pyrophosphate, around 9.1 nM. After expansion, live CD3+ TCRgammadelta+ Vgamma9+ Vdelta2+ T cells were FACS-sorted on a FACS Aria III. Before expansion, PBMC received a one-day pulse of roughly 9.7 nM HMBPP and were then washed three times. Cultures were expanded for 14 days, with IL-2 replenished every 3 to 4 days. Once the one-day stimulant pulse was over, the cells were washed three times and then cultured in medium that contained around 97 U/mL IL-2. Before culture, peripheral blood mononuclear cells were isolated by Lymphoprep gradient centrifugation and frozen in liquid nitrogen. Of note for this clone: Its antigen is unknown. Only one base separates this from a far larger clonotype, so it likely reflects a read error.

The cysteine opens and the phenylalanine closes a CDR3 of 17 amino acids. The only DNA kept is the CDR3, 51 bases in frame from the first base. The CDR1 and CDR2 encoded by the germline V gene are TSWWSYY and QGS. V ends up 6 bases short and J 4 bases short, with an unmatched junction base count of 11. This chain is built from TRDV1 and TRDJ1; TRDD3 agrees with 13 junctional bases. The specimen was gamma-delta T cells from peripheral blood expanded in culture, collected from an in vitro culture stimulated with HMBPP. The receptor's source is an adult in good health. The bases read TGTGCTCTTGGTGATACTGGGGGATACGGGAACATCGATAAACTCATCTTT. Its translation is CALGDTGGYGNIDKLIF.